Each of the 10 T cell receptor beta chains below was sequenced from the same sample in a study of CD8 T cells in Susac syndrome. With random hexamers, reverse transcription was performed on roughly 0.5 to 1 ug of RNA. TCRdb processed the immunoSEQ multiplex PCR reads anew with MiXCR; each CDR3 protein has one entry. The data show approximately 170,000 distinct CDR3 sequences, with roughly 95% seen just once and almost 0.095% held by the top ten. Material for sequencing was CD4+ T cells from PBMCs. All receptors derive from a human donor with multiple sclerosis.

The chain combines TRBV4-1 with TRBJ1-1; no clear D. V was clipped by 4 bases and J by 6 bases, with 12 bases between them. The CDR3 length is 13 residues. The germline V gene encodes CDR1 MGHRA and CDR2 YSYEKL. In nucleotides, the CDR3 is TGCGCCAGCAGCCGCGGATGGGCGGCTGAAGCTTTCTTT. This codes for CASSRGWAAEAFF.

The V call is TRBV5-1, the J call TRBJ2-5, with D possibly matching TRBD2 (6 bases). The CDR3 runs 16 residues. Germline V gene sequence: CDR1 SGHRS, CDR2 YFSETQ. V was clipped by 4 bases and J by 2 bases, with 18 bases between them. CDR3 loop: CASSGGLRSGQETQYF. CDR3 in DNA: TGCGCCAGCAGCGGGGGACTTAGGTCAGGACAAGAGACCCAGTACTTC.

The chain links TRBV2 to TRBJ2-3; TRBD2 matches 10 bases. The germline gives CDR1 SNHLY, CDR2 FYNNEI. V was clipped by 7 bases and J by 2 bases; unmatched bases: 6. The CDR3 consists of 15 residues. CDR3 region: CASKEGLALTDTQYF. CDR3 DNA: TGTGCCAGCAAAGAGGGACTAGCGCTCACAGATACGCAGTATTTT.

The CDR3 DNA is TGTGCCAGCAGTGCCCAGACAGGACGTAATTCGAACACCGGGGAGCTGTTTTTT. It encodes CASSAQTGRNSNTGELFF. The V call is TRBV25-1, the J call TRBJ2-2; possibly TRBD1 for D (6 bases). Per the germline V gene, CDR1 is MGHDK and CDR2 is SYGVNS. The V end lost 4 bases, the J end lost 0 bases, and 18 bases lay between the germline ends. The CDR3 is 18 residues long.

This clonotype appeared a single time. The V gene is TRBV5-1, the J gene TRBJ1-1, with a tentative D call TRBD1 (6 bases). Deletions cut 0 bases from V and 6 bases from J, with 12 bases between. Germline-derived CDR1 and CDR2 are SGHRS and YFSETQ. CDR3 size: 14 residues. The CDR3 coding sequence is TGCGCCAGCAGCTTGGACAGGGCGCTCGCTGAAGCTTTCTTT. Protein product: CASSLDRALAEAFF.

The V call is TRBV7-9, the J call TRBJ2-7; unclear D gene. This CDR3 has 12 residues. The V and J ends lost 5 bases and 6 bases respectively, with 11 bases between them. Germline CDR1 is SEHNR and CDR2 is FQNEAQ (reference sequence). DNA of the CDR3: TGTGCCAGCAGCCGAGGTGAAGTCGAGCAGTACTTC. It is translated as CASSRGEVEQYF.

The chain recombines TRBV7-9 with TRBJ2-4, with 7 bases lining up with TRBD2. There are 17 residues in the CDR3. The V and J ends lost 5 bases and 1 base, in that order; junction bases with no gene match: 11. Germline loops: CDR1 SEHNR, CDR2 FQNEAQ (reference sequence). This CDR3 is CASSARGTRGAKNIQYF. CDR3 nucleotide sequence: TGTGCCAGCAGCGCGCGGGGGACCCGGGGGGCCAAAAACATTCAGTACTTC.

The chain recombines TRBV7-9 with TRBJ2-1; no firm D call. V lost 2 bases and J lost 7, with 12 bases in between. The CDR3 is made up of 14 amino acids. CDR1 SEHNR and CDR2 FQNEAQ come from the germline V gene (reference sequence). CDR3 bases: TGTGCCAGCAGCTTAATGGGCTACGATAATGAGCAGTTCTTC. It translates to CASSLMGYDNEQFF. The full variable domain, with the rest looked up from reference TRBV7-9 and TRBJ2-1, is DTGVSQNPRHKITKRGQNVTFRCDPISEHNRLYWYRQTLGQGPEFLTYFQNEAQLEKSRLLSDRFSAERPKGSFSTLEIQRTEQGDSAMYLCASSLMGYDNEQFFGPGTRLTVL.

The J gene is TRBJ1-1, the V gene TRBV5-1; possible D gene TRBD1, 6 bases. V was shortened by 4 bases and J by 3 bases, with 16 bases between the two germline ends. Germline CDR1 is SGHRS and CDR2 is YFSETQ. The CDR3 has 15 residues. The CDR3 sequence: CASSPGHPADTEAFF. CDR3 nucleotides: TGCGCCAGCAGCCCGGGACACCCTGCGGACACTGAAGCTTTCTTT.

The V gene is TRBV2, the J gene TRBJ2-5, with D maybe TRBD1 (5 bases). The CDR3 extends over 12 amino acids. Trimming stripped 7 bases from V and 4 bases from J, with 10 bases between. The V gene's germline CDR1 is SNHLY and CDR2 FYNNEI. CDR3 nucleotide sequence: TGTGCCAGCAAGTGGGGCGCAGAGACCCAGTACTTC. Translated, it gives CASKWGAETQYF.